The 31 T cell receptor beta chains given below trace back to one sample, sequenced in a study of cytomegalovirus exposure and HLA in healthy donors. In the PCR, 60 Vbeta and 13 Jbeta primers were used. Some clones are missing from TCRdb's copy, which holds only in-frame ones; the method was immunoSEQ multiplex PCR. The sample has some 96,000 clones, approximately 77% seen once. The specimen sequenced was PBMCs. The receptors come from a female donor in good health and CMV-seronegative.

This chain links TRBV5-5 with TRBJ1-3, with 7 bases matching TRBD1. V dropped 4 bases and J dropped 0; count of bases not matched to a gene: 1. The CDR3 has 14 residues. Germline values: CDR1 SGHKS, CDR2 YYEKEE (reference sequence). In nucleotides, the CDR3 is TGTGCCAGCAGCGGACAGGTCTCTGGAAACACCATATATTTT. Its translation is CASSGQVSGNTIYF.

The CDR3 nucleotides are TGTGCCAGCAGCTTAGCGGCAGGCGGACTCGGGACTGAAGCTTTCTTT. Protein sequence: CASSLAAGGLGTEAFF. The chain is built from TRBV7-6 and TRBJ1-1, with D hard to call. V was trimmed by 0 bases and J by 5 bases, leaving 16 bases between them. CDR3 length: 16 residues. Germline V gene sequence: CDR1 SGHVS, CDR2 FNYEAQ.

The gene calls are TRBV15 and TRBJ1-1, with TRBD1 as a possible D gene (6 bases). With 1 base removed from V and 4 bases from J, the gap between germline ends came to 16 bases. Germline V CDR1 and CDR2: LNHNV, YYDKDF (reference sequence). This CDR3 is 16 amino acids long. The CDR3 DNA reads TGTGCCACCAGCAGAGCAAGGGGGGGGGCGAGCACTGAAGCTTTCTTT. Its protein is CATSRARGGASTEAFF. The full variable domain, its missing parts supplied by reference TRBV15 and TRBJ1-1, is DAMVIQNPRYQVTQFGKPVTLSCSQTLNHNVMYWYQQKSSQAPKLLFHYYDKDFNNEADTPDNFQSRRPNTSFCFLDIRSPGLGDTAMYLCATSRARGGASTEAFFGQGTRLTVV.

The CDR3: CASSYTATNEKLFF. In DNA, the CDR3 is TGTGCCAGCAGTTACACAGCTACTAATGAAAAACTGTTTTTT. The V call is TRBV6-6, the J call TRBJ1-4, with D unclear. Trimming took off 2 bases at V and 2 bases at J, with 6 bases between the two ends. This CDR3 is built from 14 residues. Germline loops: CDR1 MNHNY, CDR2 SVGAGI (reference sequence).

This clone came up once. The chain combines TRBV30 with TRBJ1-2; D possibly corresponds to TRBD1 (5 bases). The CDR3 is 12 amino acids. Germline CDR1 and CDR2: GTSNPN and SVGIG (reference sequence). V was clipped by 4 bases and J by 7 bases, with 13 bases between them. The CDR3 DNA reads as TGTGCCTGGACCGACCAGGGCGCTGGCTACACCTTC. This sequence encodes CAWTDQGAGYTF.

CDR3 residues: CATTPGGEKLFF. CDR3 coding DNA: TGTGCCACTACCCCAGGAGGGGAAAAACTGTTTTTT. This chain connects TRBV15 to TRBJ1-4; D ambiguous. Trimming removed 9 bases from V and 8 bases from J, with 13 bases in between. The germline CDR1 and CDR2 sequences are LNHNV and YYDKDF (reference sequence). This CDR3 has 12 amino acids.

J is TRBJ2-7 and V is TRBV7-9, with a possible D match to TRBD1 (6 bases). The V gene's germline CDR1 is SEHNR and CDR2 FQNEAQ (reference sequence). V lost 1 base to trimming and J lost 5 bases, with 12 bases between them. The CDR3 loop spans 14 amino acids. The CDR3 here is CASSLGRGGDEQYF. The CDR3 DNA follows: TGTGCCAGCAGCTTAGGCAGGGGTGGCGACGAGCAGTACTTC.

The chain uses TRBV30 and TRBJ1-4; TRBD1 might be the D (5 bases). V was cut by 4 bases and J by 5 bases, with 11 bases left in between. Germline V CDR1 and CDR2: GTSNPN, SVGIG (reference sequence). The CDR3 sequence is 13 residues long. CDR3 sequence: CAWTSDRNEKLFF. CDR3 bases: TGTGCCTGGACCTCCGACAGAAATGAAAAACTGTTTTTT.

The CDR3 sequence: CASSAHGGHTDTQYF. For the CDR3, the DNA is TGTGCCAGCAGCGCGCATGGTGGACACACAGATACGCAGTATTTT. The J gene is TRBJ2-3, the V gene TRBV11-3, with D perhaps matching TRBD1 (5 bases). V lost 5 bases, J lost 2 bases, and 14 bases lay in between. In germline, CDR1 is SGHNT, CDR2 YENEEA. The CDR3 extends over 15 amino acids.

This clone was recorded a few times. This rearrangement joins TRBV30 to TRBJ2-1; D possibly corresponds to TRBD2 (5 bases). There are 14 residues in the CDR3. Trimming shortened V by 0 bases and J by 3 bases, and 9 bases separated the two germline ends. Germline values: CDR1 GTSNPN, CDR2 SVGIG (reference sequence). CDR3 coding DNA: TGTGCCTGGAGTGTATCAGGACTCTACAATGAGCAGTTCTTC. Residues: CAWSVSGLYNEQFF.

The rearrangement links TRBV16 to TRBJ2-1; TRBD2 matches at 12 bases. CDR1 and CDR2 from the germline V gene are KGHSY and FQNENV. Trimming removed 0 bases from V and 4 bases from J; junction bases left unmatched: 10. The CDR3 has 19 residues. The CDR3 bases are TGTGCCAGCAGCCAATCGTATAAAACTAGCGGGGGGCCATACAATGAGCAGTTCTTC. Residues: CASSQSYKTSGGPYNEQFF.

The chain has TRBV19 and TRBJ1-1; D unclear. Germline V gives CDR1 LNHDA, CDR2 SQIVND (reference sequence). The CDR3 consists of 14 residues. Trimming shortened V by 5 bases and J by 6 bases, and 16 bases separated the two germline ends. Written as DNA, the CDR3 is TGTGCCAGTAGTCCAGGAGGTTCGGGCGCTGAAGCTTTCTTT. This sequence encodes CASSPGGSGAEAFF.

The rearrangement uses TRBV5-4 and TRBJ1-2; D not resolved. The CDR3 is 14 amino acids. V gave up 0 bases and J gave up 4 bases, with 10 bases separating them. Germline V CDR1 and CDR2: SGHNT, YYREEE (reference sequence). CDR3 residues: CASSLVQFSYGYTF. DNA for the CDR3: TGTGCCAGCAGCTTGGTTCAGTTCAGCTATGGCTACACCTTC.

This clone appeared a few times. The chain couples TRBV10-3 to TRBJ2-1; 10 positions agree with TRBD2. Unmatched junction bases numbered 11, after V lost 8 bases and J lost 7 bases. The length of the CDR3 is 15 residues. From germline, CDR1 is ENHRY and CDR2 SYGVKD. CDR3 nucleotide sequence: TGTGCCATCGGGGGGTCGGGACTAGCGTGGAATGAGCAGTTCTTC. This encodes CAIGGSGLAWNEQFF.

This chain joins TRBV14 and TRBJ2-1, with D perhaps matching TRBD2 (6 bases). The CDR3 contains 15 residues. V gave up 3 bases and J gave up 3 bases, with 12 bases separating them. The germline V gene encodes CDR1 SGHDN and CDR2 FVKESK. In nucleotides, the CDR3 is TGTGCCAGCAGCCACCGACTAGTTAGCTACAATGAGCAGTTCTTC. Translation: CASSHRLVSYNEQFF.

This clone was detected only once. V usage is TRBV28 and J usage is TRBJ1-2; 10 bases map to TRBD1. Germline assignment: CDR1 MDHEN and CDR2 SYDVKM. V shed 7 bases, J shed 4 bases, and the junction held 9 bases outside the gene matches. The CDR3 has 15 residues. The CDR3 region is CASTQGQGSGYGYTF. CDR3 DNA: TGTGCCAGCACCCAGGGACAGGGGTCGGGCTATGGCTACACCTTC.

The chain links TRBV7-9 to TRBJ1-2; 9 nucleotides line up with TRBD1. There are 15 residues in the CDR3. V shed 4 bases, J shed 1 base, and the junction held 4 bases outside the gene matches. Germline assignment: CDR1 SEHNR and CDR2 FQNEAQ (reference sequence). The CDR3 loop is CASSSGTGINYGYTF. The CDR3 DNA follows: TGTGCCAGCAGCTCCGGGACAGGGATTAACTATGGCTACACCTTC. Complete variable domain (other parts from reference TRBV7-9 and TRBJ1-2): DTGVSQNPRHKITKRGQNVTFRCDPISEHNRLYWYRQTLGQGPEFLTYFQNEAQLEKSRLLSDRFSAERPKGSFSTLEIQRTEQGDSAMYLCASSSGTGINYGYTFGSGTRLTVV.

This clone has just one count. The chain couples TRBV4-1 to TRBJ2-2; 7 positions match TRBD1. The CDR3 runs 15 residues. The J segment lost 5 bases and the V segment lost 2 bases, leaving 5 bases of the junction unmatched. Germline CDR1 is MGHRA and CDR2 is YSYEKL. CDR3 in amino acids: CASSQHGQATGELFF. Written as DNA, the CDR3 is TGCGCCAGCAGCCAACATGGACAGGCAACCGGGGAGCTGTTTTTT.

The V call is TRBV10-3, the J call TRBJ2-1, with TRBD1 identical over 12 bases. Germline V gene data show CDR1 as ENHRY and CDR2 as SYGVKD. J gave up 8 bases and V 6 bases, and 8 bases lay outside the gene matches. This CDR3 contains 15 residues. The CDR3 spells CAIRRGQGAVYEQFF. CDR3 sequence (DNA): TGTGCCATCAGGAGGGGACAGGGGGCTGTCTATGAGCAGTTCTTC.

This chain uses TRBV13 with TRBJ2-4; 13 positions match TRBD2. V lost 5 bases and J lost 4; bases outside the gene matches: 5. This CDR3 is 16 amino acids long. Germline assignment: CDR1 PRHDT and CDR2 FYEKMQ (reference sequence). CDR3 DNA sequence: TGTGCCAGCAGCCGCCGGACTAGCGGGGGAAAAAACATTCAGTACTTC. Protein product: CASSRRTSGGKNIQYF.

The chain links TRBV18 to TRBJ1-1; the match to TRBD1 covers 7 bases. Per the germline V gene, CDR1 is KGHSH and CDR2 is LQKENI. The CDR3 runs to 15 residues. Trimming at V came to 1 base and at J to 7 bases, leaving 9 bases not matched to a gene. The CDR3, as DNA: TGTGCCAGCTCACCACAAGCCGAGGGGGCGGGTGAAGCTTTCTTT. Encoded protein: CASSPQAEGAGEAFF. The full variable domain, its missing parts supplied by reference TRBV18 and TRBJ1-1, is NAGVMQNPRHLVRRRGQEARLRCSPMKGHSHVYWYRQLPEEGLKFMVYLQKENIIDESGMPKERFSAEFPKEGPSILRIQQVVRGDSAAYFCASSPQAEGAGEAFFGQGTRLTVV.

CDR3 residues: CATSKSGTGGYEQYF. The DNA for the CDR3 is TGTGCCACCAGCAAGTCCGGGACAGGGGGCTACGAGCAGTACTTC. The rearrangement joins TRBV15 to TRBJ2-7; 11 bases are shared with TRBD1. J was trimmed by 3 bases and V by 4 bases; bases with no gene match: 5. The germline V gene encodes CDR1 LNHNV and CDR2 YYDKDF (reference sequence). This CDR3 has 15 amino acids.

J is TRBJ1-1 and V is TRBV5-4, with 7 bases identical to TRBD1. The CDR3 covers 13 residues. Germline values: CDR1 SGHNT, CDR2 YYREEE (reference sequence). J was trimmed by 2 bases and V by 4 bases; bases with no gene match: 2. DNA for the CDR3: TGTGCCAGCAGCCGACAGGGAAACACTGAAGCTTTCTTT. Protein sequence: CASSRQGNTEAFF.

This chain links TRBV29-1 with TRBJ2-1; the match to TRBD2 covers 7 bases. V lost 7 bases to trimming and J lost 0 bases; unmatched junction nucleotides: 21. The CDR3 extends over 19 amino acids. Germline loops: CDR1 SQVTM, CDR2 ANQGSEA. The CDR3 loop reads CSALPGTTGLISSYNEQFF. In DNA form, the CDR3 reads TGCAGCGCCCTCCCCGGGACTACGGGACTTATTAGCTCCTACAATGAGCAGTTCTTC.

CDR3: CASSEALGRQVNSPLHF. The CDR3 nucleotides are TGTGCCAGCAGTGAAGCACTTGGGAGACAAGTAAATTCACCCCTCCACTTT. The chain combines TRBV6-1 with TRBJ1-6; unclear D gene. The CDR3 runs to 17 residues. The V and J ends lost 0 bases and 7 bases respectively, with 16 bases between them. Germline CDR1 MNHNS, CDR2 SASEGT.

Turning to this clone: Other DNA sequences in this sample translate to the same CDR3. The rearrangement uses TRBV5-1 and TRBJ1-4; maybe TRBD1 (6 bases). This CDR3 is built from 14 residues. CDR1 is SGHRS and CDR2 is YFSETQ in the germline V gene. Trimming took off 1 base at V and 3 bases at J, with 7 bases between the two ends. The CDR3 is CASSLQGSNEKLFF. The CDR3 DNA follows: TGCGCCAGCAGCTTGCAGGGGTCTAATGAAAAACTGTTTTTT.

This clone was picked up one time. V usage is TRBV5-8 and J usage is TRBJ2-5; D uncertain. The DNA end is a closer match to TRBJ2-7, so the J assignment may be wrong. The CDR3 is 16 residues long. Per germline, CDR1 SGHTS and CDR2 YDEGEE. CDR3 region: CASSILWPVSSYEQYF. As DNA, the CDR3 is TGTGCCAGCAGCATCCTATGGCCGGTTAGCTCCTACGAGCAGTACTTC.

Note on this clone: Distinct nucleotide sequences in the sample also encode this CDR3. CDR3 coding DNA: TGTGCCAGCAGTGAAAGGGCGGGGCGGGATACGCAGTATTTT. Translating gives CASSERAGRDTQYF. The rearrangement uses TRBV2 and TRBJ2-3; perhaps TRBD2 as D (6 bases). The CDR3 spans 14 residues. V lost 2 bases to trimming and J lost 6 bases, with 12 bases between them. Looked up from germline, CDR1 is SNHLY and CDR2 is FYNNEI.

With respect to this clone: Within the sample, other DNA sequences also encode this same CDR3. The genes are TRBV19 and TRBJ2-3; 10 bases line up with TRBD2. Germline V lookup: CDR1 LNHDA, CDR2 SQIVND (reference sequence). V was pared by 2 bases and J by 8 bases, with 4 bases of the junction left unmatched. This CDR3 has 14 residues. CDR3 in DNA: TGTGCCAGTAGTATAAGCGGGGGGGCAGGTACGCAGTATTTT. It is translated as CASSISGGAGTQYF.

The chain links TRBV9 to TRBJ2-1; no clear D. Germline V gene data show CDR1 as SGDLS and CDR2 as YYNGEE. This CDR3 is 14 amino acids long. V was shortened by 4 bases and J by 0 bases, with 8 bases between the two germline ends. The CDR3 nucleotides are TGTGCCAGCAGCAACTCGAGCTCCTACAATGAGCAGTTCTTC. Protein: CASSNSSSYNEQFF.

V gene TRBV7-8 combines with J gene TRBJ2-7, with 10 bases fitting TRBD1. CDR3 length: 14 residues. Trimming took 1 base from V and 6 from J; bases not matched to a gene: 3. CDR1 and CDR2 (germline): SGHVS, FQNEAQ. The CDR3 spells CASSLGQGAFEQYF. CDR3 bases: TGTGCCAGCAGCTTAGGACAGGGGGCCTTCGAGCAGTACTTC.